Below, 13 T cell receptor beta chains from the same sample are listed, as sequenced in a study of cytomegalovirus exposure and HLA in healthy donors. A multiplex PCR was run with 60 Vbeta primers and 13 Jbeta primers. Generated by immunoSEQ multiplex PCR, the TCRdb table keeps only in-frame clones and is missing some. The sample holds some 130,000 clones, over 65% seen once. Sequencing was done on a sample of PBMCs. The source of these receptors is a man aged 40-50 years in good health and CMV-seronegative.

The chain joins TRBV19 to TRBJ2-1; 12 positions match TRBD2. The CDR3 has 14 amino acids. Germline trimming cut 5 bases from V and 8 bases from J; bases unmatched to any gene: 4. CDR1 and CDR2 (germline): LNHDA, SQIVND (reference sequence). The CDR3 DNA sequence: TGTGCCAGTAGTCCCCGACTAGCGGGAGATGAGCAGTTCTTC. Translation gives CASSPRLAGDEQFF.

This clone showed up just once. The chain employs TRBV7-2 and TRBJ2-7, with 9 bases fitting TRBD2. Germline trimming cut 3 bases from V and 0 bases from J; bases unmatched to any gene: 0. Per the germline V gene, CDR1 is SGHTA and CDR2 is FQGNSA. This CDR3 contains 14 residues. DNA of the CDR3: TGTGCCAGCAGCTTTAGCGGGAGCTCCTACGAGCAGTACTTC. Its protein product is CASSFSGSSYEQYF.

The DNA of the CDR3 is TGTGCCAGCAGCCTAGACAGGGGCTCCTACAATGAGCAGTTCTTC. This sequence encodes CASSLDRGSYNEQFF. J is TRBJ2-1 and V is TRBV7-9; TRBD1 matches at 8 bases. The CDR3 is 15 amino acids. Germline V CDR1 and CDR2: SEHNR, FQNEAQ (reference sequence). V was pared by 5 bases and J by 0 bases, with 3 bases of the junction left unmatched.

The genes are TRBV14 and TRBJ2-1; tentative D call: TRBD2 (7 bases). The CDR3 covers 16 residues. Germline-derived CDR1 and CDR2 are SGHDN and FVKESK. Trimming took 4 bases from V and 5 from J, leaving 18 bases between them. The DNA of the CDR3 is TGTGCCAGCAGCCTGCCGGGGGGCGTAGGGCACAATGAGCAGTTCTTC. Amino acids: CASSLPGGVGHNEQFF.

The chain carries TRBV27 and TRBJ2-1; 8 bases line up with TRBD1. The germline CDR1 and CDR2 sequences are MNHEY and SMNVEV (reference sequence). The trim removed 5 bases at V and 9 bases at J, leaving 6 bases unmatched. The CDR3 spans 13 residues. CDR3 protein: CASSPRTGTEQFF. Written as DNA, the CDR3 is TGTGCCAGCAGTCCCAGGACAGGGACTGAGCAGTTCTTC.

This chain links TRBV5-1 with TRBJ2-7; TRBD1 aligns across 8 bases. Per germline, CDR1 SGHRS and CDR2 YFSETQ. Trimming removed 3 bases from V and 4 bases from J; junction bases left unmatched: 12. The CDR3 is 16 amino acids. The CDR3 DNA is TGCGCCAGCAGCTGGACCGGGACAGGTGGATGGTACGAGCAGTACTTC. It yields the protein CASSWTGTGGWYEQYF.

Turning to this clone: The sample has other DNA sequences that encode this CDR3 too. The V gene is TRBV7-2, the J gene TRBJ2-7, with TRBD2 matching 14 bases. V shed 4 bases, J shed 4 bases, and the junction held 3 bases outside the gene matches. In germline, CDR1 is SGHTA, CDR2 FQGNSA. The CDR3 totals 15 residues. The CDR3 region has the DNA TGTGCCAGCAGCTCGGGGACTAGCGGGAGTTACGAGCAGTACTTC. Its translation is CASSSGTSGSYEQYF.

The chain uses TRBV5-1 and TRBJ2-3; the D gene is possibly TRBD1 (6 bases). V lost 0 bases, J lost 2 bases, and 10 bases lay in between. The CDR3 runs 15 residues. CDR1 and CDR2 from the germline V gene are SGHRS and YFSETQ. This CDR3 is CASSLVGGDTDTQYF. The DNA of the CDR3 is TGCGCCAGCAGCTTGGTAGGGGGTGACACAGATACGCAGTATTTT.

Points on this clone: Mismatch with germline at one junction end may stem from a read error. This chain connects TRBV7-9 to TRBJ2-5; D is unresolved. The CDR3 has 12 amino acids. Germline V gene data show CDR1 as SEHNR and CDR2 as FQNEAQ (reference sequence). The CDR3 spells CSSSPGQETQYF. CDR3 coding DNA: TGTTCCAGCAGCCCCGGGCAAGAGACCCAGTACTTC.

CDR3 sequence reads: CASSLSIRGLQPQHF. In nucleotides, the CDR3 is TGTGCCAGCAGTTTATCGATCAGGGGGCTTCAGCCCCAGCATTTT. The chain carries TRBV27 and TRBJ1-5; TRBD1 matches 8 bases. CDR1 is MNHEY, CDR2 SMNVEV, per germline (reference sequence). V shed 0 bases and J 6 bases; nucleotides not matched to a gene: 4. The CDR3 runs to 15 residues.

The chain joins TRBV5-6 to TRBJ1-2, with a weak D call TRBD1 (6 bases). Germline CDR1 SGHDT, CDR2 YYEEEE. The CDR3 runs to 13 residues. V dropped 4 bases and J dropped 8 bases, with 15 bases sitting between them. The CDR3: CASSPAGGEGYTF. CDR3 DNA: TGTGCCAGCAGCCCGGCGGGGGGCGAGGGCTACACCTTC.

The chain carries TRBV9 and TRBJ2-3; 9 bases are shared with TRBD2. This CDR3 has 16 residues. Germline trimming cut 0 bases from V and 6 bases from J; bases unmatched to any gene: 8. Germline-derived CDR1 and CDR2 are SGDLS and YYNGEE. The CDR3 coding sequence is TGTGCCAGCAGCGTAGAATGGGCGGGAGGGCGCGATACGCAGTATTTT. It translates to CASSVEWAGGRDTQYF.

The chain combines TRBV10-3 with TRBJ2-6; D gene ambiguous. The CDR3 extends over 14 amino acids. The V gene's germline CDR1 is ENHRY and CDR2 SYGVKD. Trimming stripped 5 bases from V and 0 bases from J, with 5 bases between. CDR3 nucleotide sequence: TGTGCCATCAGTTTAGCCTCTGGGGCCAACGTCCTGACTTTC. This translates into CAISLASGANVLTF.